This T cell receptor (beta chain) was found in a study of Graves' ophthalmopathy and Graves' hyperthyroidism. Study findings and constraints: Among expanded thyroid clonotypes above 0.001 frequency, most also occurred in blood.

Transcripts of RNA were the source for amplifying TCR beta CDR3 regions. First-round RT-PCR relied on HTBI primers, and a second-round multiplex PCR came next. MiXCR, applied by TCRdb to the multiplex PCR reads, yields one record per CDR3 protein. The repertoire includes about 210,000 distinct CDR3 sequences, just under 30% of them detected once, and approximately 9.6% sits in the top ten. In the case of this clonotype: What it binds is unknown.

The clonotype comes from a man in his forties or fifties with Graves' ophthalmopathy. Material: peripheral blood.

The CDR3 sequence: CASSLWRETLNTEAFF. CDR3 nucleotides: TGTGCCAGCAGTTTGTGGAGGGAGACTTTGAACACTGAAGCTTTCTTT. This chain joins TRBV12-3 or TRBV12-4 and TRBJ1-1, with D unresolved. The V end lost 3 bases, the J end lost 0 bases, and 14 bases lay between the germline ends. The CDR3 contains 16 residues.